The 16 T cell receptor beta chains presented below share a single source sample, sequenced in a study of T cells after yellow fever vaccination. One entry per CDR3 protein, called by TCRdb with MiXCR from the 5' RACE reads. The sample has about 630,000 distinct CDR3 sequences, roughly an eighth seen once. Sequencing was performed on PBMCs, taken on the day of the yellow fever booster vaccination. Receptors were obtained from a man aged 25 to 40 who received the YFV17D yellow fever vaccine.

The CDR3 region is CASRVQGLFTDTQYF. CDR3 nucleotides: TGTGCCAGCAGAGTCCAAGGCCTATTCACAGATACGCAGTATTTT. This sequence joins TRBV7-2 and TRBJ2-3; no reliable D call. From germline, CDR1 is SGHTA and CDR2 FQGNSA. This CDR3 region has 15 residues. Trimming took 6 bases from V and 2 from J, leaving 15 bases between them. The full variable domain, completed using reference TRBV7-2 and TRBJ2-3, is GAGVSQSPSNKVTEKGKDVELRCDPISGHTALYWYRQSLGQGLEFLIYFQGNSAPDKSGLPSDRFSAERTGGSVSTLTIQRTQQEDSAVYLCASRVQGLFTDTQYFGPGTRLTVL.

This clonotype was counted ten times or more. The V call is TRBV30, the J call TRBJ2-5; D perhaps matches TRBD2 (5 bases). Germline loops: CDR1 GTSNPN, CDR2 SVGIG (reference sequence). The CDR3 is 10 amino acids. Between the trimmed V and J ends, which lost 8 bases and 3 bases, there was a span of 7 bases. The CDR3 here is CAAGEETQYF. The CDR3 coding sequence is TGTGCCGCCGGGGAAGAGACCCAGTACTTC. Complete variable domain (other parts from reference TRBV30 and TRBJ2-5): SQTIHQWPATLVQPVGSPLSLECTVEGTSNPNLYWYRQAAGRGLQLLFYSVGIGQISSEVPQNLSASRPQDRQFILSSKKLLLSDSGFYLCAAGEETQYFGPGTRLLVL.

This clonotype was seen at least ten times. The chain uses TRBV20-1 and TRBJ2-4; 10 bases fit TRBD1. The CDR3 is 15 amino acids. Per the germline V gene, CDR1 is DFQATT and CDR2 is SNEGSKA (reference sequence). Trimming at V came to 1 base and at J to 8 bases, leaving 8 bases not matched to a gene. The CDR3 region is CSARVWGQGLDIQYF. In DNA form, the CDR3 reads TGCAGTGCTAGAGTATGGGGACAGGGGTTGGACATTCAGTACTTC.

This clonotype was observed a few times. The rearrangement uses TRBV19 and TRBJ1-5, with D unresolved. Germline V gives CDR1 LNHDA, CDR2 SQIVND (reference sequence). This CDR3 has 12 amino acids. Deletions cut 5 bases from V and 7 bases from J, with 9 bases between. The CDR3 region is CASSSSRQPQHF. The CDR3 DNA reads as TGTGCCAGTAGTTCCTCGCGGCAGCCCCAGCATTTT.

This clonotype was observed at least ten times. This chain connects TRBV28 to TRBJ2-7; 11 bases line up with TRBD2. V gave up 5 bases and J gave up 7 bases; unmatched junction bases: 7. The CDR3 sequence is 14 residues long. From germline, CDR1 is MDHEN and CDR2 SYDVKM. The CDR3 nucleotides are TGTGCCAGCAGTCCCACTAGCGGGAGAAGGGAGCAGTACTTC. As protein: CASSPTSGRREQYF.

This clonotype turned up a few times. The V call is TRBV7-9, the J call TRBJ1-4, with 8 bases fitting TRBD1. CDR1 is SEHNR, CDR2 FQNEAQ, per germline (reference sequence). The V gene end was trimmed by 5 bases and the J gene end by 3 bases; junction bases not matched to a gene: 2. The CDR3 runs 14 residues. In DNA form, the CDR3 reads TGTGCCAGCAGCAAGGACAGGGCTAATGAAAAACTGTTTTTT. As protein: CASSKDRANEKLFF.

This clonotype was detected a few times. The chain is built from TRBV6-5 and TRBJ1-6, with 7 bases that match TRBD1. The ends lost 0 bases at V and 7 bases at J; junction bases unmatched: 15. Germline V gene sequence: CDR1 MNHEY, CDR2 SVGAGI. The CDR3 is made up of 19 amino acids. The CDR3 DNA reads TGTGCCAGCAGTTACTCGATACGTGGGTTACAGGGGAGGAATTCACCCCTCCACTTT. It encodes CASSYSIRGLQGRNSPLHF.

In nucleotides, the CDR3 is TGTGCCAGCAGTTACGGACCAGGATACAATGAGCAGTTCTTC. It encodes CASSYGPGYNEQFF. This chain uses TRBV27 with TRBJ2-1, with unresolved D. Trimming pared 4 bases from V and 4 bases from J, leaving 11 bases between. The CDR3 consists of 14 residues. CDR1 and CDR2 from the germline V gene are MNHEY and SMNVEV (reference sequence).

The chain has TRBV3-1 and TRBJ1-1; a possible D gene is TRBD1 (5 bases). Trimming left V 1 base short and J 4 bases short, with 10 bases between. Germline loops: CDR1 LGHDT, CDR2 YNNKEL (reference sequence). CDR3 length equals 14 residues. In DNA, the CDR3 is TGTGCCAGCAGCCAAGCGGGACTGAGCACTGAAGCTTTCTTT. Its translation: CASSQAGLSTEAFF.

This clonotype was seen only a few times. CDR3 region: CASSYGTSGSGETQYF. The CDR3 DNA sequence: TGTGCCAGCAGCTACGGGACTAGCGGGAGCGGGGAGACCCAGTACTTC. V and J are TRBV7-6 and TRBJ2-5; the match to TRBD2 covers 14 bases. J was trimmed by 5 bases and V by 4 bases; bases with no gene match: 6. The length of the CDR3 is 16 residues. Germline V gene lookup returns CDR1 SGHVS and CDR2 FNYEAQ.

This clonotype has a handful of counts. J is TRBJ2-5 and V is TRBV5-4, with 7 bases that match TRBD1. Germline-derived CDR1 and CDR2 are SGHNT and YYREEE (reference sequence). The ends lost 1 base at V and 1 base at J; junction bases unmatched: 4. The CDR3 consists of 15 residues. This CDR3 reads CASSLPGTAQETQYF. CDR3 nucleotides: TGTGCCAGCAGCTTGCCCGGGACAGCCCAAGAGACCCAGTACTTC.

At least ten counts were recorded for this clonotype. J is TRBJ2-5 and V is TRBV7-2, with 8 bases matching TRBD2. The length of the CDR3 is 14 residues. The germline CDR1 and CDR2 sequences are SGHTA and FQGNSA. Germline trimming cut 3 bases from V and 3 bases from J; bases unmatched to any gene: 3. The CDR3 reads CASSFGLAEETQYF. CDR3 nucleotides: TGTGCCAGCAGCTTTGGACTAGCAGAAGAGACCCAGTACTTC.

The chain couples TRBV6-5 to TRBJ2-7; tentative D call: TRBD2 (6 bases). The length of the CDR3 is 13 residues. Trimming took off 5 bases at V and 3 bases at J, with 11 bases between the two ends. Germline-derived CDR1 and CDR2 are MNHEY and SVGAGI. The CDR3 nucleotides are TGTGCCAGCAGTCACGGGGAGGACTACGAGCAGTACTTC. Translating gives CASSHGEDYEQYF.

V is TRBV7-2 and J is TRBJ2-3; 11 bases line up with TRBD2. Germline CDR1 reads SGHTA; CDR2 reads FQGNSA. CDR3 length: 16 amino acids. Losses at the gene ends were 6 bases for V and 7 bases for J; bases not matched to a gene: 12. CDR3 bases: TGTGCCAGCAGTCCCCCAGGACTAGCGGGTGCGCATACGCAGTATTTT. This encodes CASSPPGLAGAHTQYF.

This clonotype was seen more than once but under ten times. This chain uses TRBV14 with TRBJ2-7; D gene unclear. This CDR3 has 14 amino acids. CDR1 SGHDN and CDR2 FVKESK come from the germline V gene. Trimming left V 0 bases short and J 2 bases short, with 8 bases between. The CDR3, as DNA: TGTGCCAGCAGCCAAGATTTGGCAGCCTACGAGCAGTACTTC. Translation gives CASSQDLAAYEQYF.

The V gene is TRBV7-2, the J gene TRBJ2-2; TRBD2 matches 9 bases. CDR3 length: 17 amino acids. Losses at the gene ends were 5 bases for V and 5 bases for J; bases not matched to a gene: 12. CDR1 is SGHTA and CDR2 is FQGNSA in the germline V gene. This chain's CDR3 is CASSLTGILAGTGELFF. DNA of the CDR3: TGTGCCAGCAGCCTTACGGGGATACTAGCGGGTACCGGGGAGCTGTTTTTT. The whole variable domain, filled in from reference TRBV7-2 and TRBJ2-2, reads GAGVSQSPSNKVTEKGKDVELRCDPISGHTALYWYRQSLGQGLEFLIYFQGNSAPDKSGLPSDRFSAERTGGSVSTLTIQRTQQEDSAVYLCASSLTGILAGTGELFFGEGSRLTVL.